This TCR beta chain was observed in a study of shared clonotypes between healthy human individuals. Germline assignment: CDR1 SGHDT and CDR2 YYEEEE. This CDR3 has 14 amino acids. Trimming stripped 1 base from V and 3 bases from J, with 11 bases between. Study outcomes and limitations: Generally, naive subsets (rather than memory subsets) showed larger estimated richness. Sequencing depth was expected to influence donor clonotype sharing.

This clone showed up just once. The antigen is unknown. Sorted-subset replicate PCRs used around 200 ng of genomic DNA. This amount corresponded to about 30,000 T cell genomes. Repertoires were generated with immunoSEQ multiplex PCR, while TCRdb's copy carries only in-frame clones and drops some. The sample has about 2 million clones, about 95% seen once. Naive CD8 cells lacked CD45RO and underwent positive selection for CCR7, leaving out terminally differentiated effector memory CD45RA+ cells. The specimen sequenced was naive CD8+ T cells sorted from blood. This sequence joins TRBV5-6 and TRBJ2-7; possible D gene TRBD2, 6 bases. This receptor was taken from a young man in good health. The CDR3 coding sequence is TGTGCCAGCAGCTTGAGGCTAGCGATCTACGAGCAGTACTTC. Its translation is CASSLRLAIYEQYF.